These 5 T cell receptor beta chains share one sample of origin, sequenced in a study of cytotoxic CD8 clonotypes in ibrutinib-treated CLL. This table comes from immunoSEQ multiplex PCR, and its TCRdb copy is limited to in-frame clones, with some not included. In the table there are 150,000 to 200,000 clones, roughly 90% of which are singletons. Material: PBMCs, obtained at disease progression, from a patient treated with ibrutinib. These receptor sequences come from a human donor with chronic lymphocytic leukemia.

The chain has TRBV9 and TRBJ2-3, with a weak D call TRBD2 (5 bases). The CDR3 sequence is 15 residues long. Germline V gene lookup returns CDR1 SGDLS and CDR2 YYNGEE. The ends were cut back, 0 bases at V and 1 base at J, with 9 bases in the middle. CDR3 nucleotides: TGTGCCAGCAGCGTAGACCTCGGGGGCACAGATACGCAGTATTTT. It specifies CASSVDLGGTDTQYF.

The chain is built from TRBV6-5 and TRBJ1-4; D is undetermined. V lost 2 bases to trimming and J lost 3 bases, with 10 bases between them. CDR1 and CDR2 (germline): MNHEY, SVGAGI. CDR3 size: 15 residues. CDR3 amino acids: CASSYVGNANEKLFF. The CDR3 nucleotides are TGTGCCAGCAGTTACGTCGGGAATGCTAATGAAAAACTGTTTTTT.

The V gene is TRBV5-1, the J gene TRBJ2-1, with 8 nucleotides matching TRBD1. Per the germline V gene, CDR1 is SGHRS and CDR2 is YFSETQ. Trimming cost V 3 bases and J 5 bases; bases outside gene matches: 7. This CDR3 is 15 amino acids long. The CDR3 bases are TGCGCCAGCAGCTCCGGACAGGGCACCCACAATGAGCAGTTCTTC. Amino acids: CASSSGQGTHNEQFF.

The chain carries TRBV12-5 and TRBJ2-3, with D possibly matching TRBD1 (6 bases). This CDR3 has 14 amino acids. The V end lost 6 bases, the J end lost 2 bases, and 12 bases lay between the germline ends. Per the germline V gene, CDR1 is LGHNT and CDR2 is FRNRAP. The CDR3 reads CASGRGHSTDTQYF. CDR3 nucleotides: TGTGCTAGTGGCCGGGGACACTCCACAGATACGCAGTATTTT.

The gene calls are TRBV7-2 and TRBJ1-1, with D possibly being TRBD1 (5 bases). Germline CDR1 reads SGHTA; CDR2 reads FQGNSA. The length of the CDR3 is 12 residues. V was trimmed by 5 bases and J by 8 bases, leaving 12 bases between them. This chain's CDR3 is CASSRERGEAFF. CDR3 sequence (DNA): TGTGCCAGCAGCCGAGAGAGGGGAGAAGCTTTCTTT.